Given below is one T cell receptor (beta chain) in context. Method: immunoSEQ multiplex PCR; TCRdb's copy keeps in-frame clones and lacks some. The sample carries approximately 190,000 clones, 91% recorded once. The data were obtained in a study of control samples from healthy donors and cancer patients. V lost 5 bases and J 6 bases, leaving 20 bases between the germline ends. The CDR3 is made up of 15 amino acids. Germline V lookup: CDR1 SNHLY, CDR2 FYNNEI. V gene TRBV2 combines with J gene TRBJ2-7; D may be TRBD1 (5 bases). The sequence came from a man under 40 in good health. What was sequenced was blood. The DNA of the CDR3 is TGTGCCAGCAGTAAACAGGACATTCCCTCTGGCGAGCAGTACTTC. It specifies CASSKQDIPSGEQYF.